The 22 T cell receptor beta chains given below trace back to one sample, sequenced in a study of blood T cell repertoires in COVID-19. Measured with immunoSEQ multiplex PCR; TCRdb has only the in-frame clones, and not every one. The data show about 270,000 clones, with about nine tenths seen just once and just over 2.5% held by the top ten. Sequenced input: peripheral blood. Receptors were obtained from a person under 35 with COVID-19, enrolled during active disease.

The chain uses TRBV5-6 and TRBJ2-3, with 10 bases matching TRBD1. CDR3 length: 15 amino acids. CDR1 and CDR2 (germline): SGHDT, YYEEEE. J lost 5 bases, V lost 4 bases, and 7 bases had no gene match. The CDR3 coding sequence is TGTGCCAGCAGCGCGCAGGACAGGGGGGGAGATACGCAGTATTTT. Protein: CASSAQDRGGDTQYF.

The V call is TRBV6-6, the J call TRBJ1-2; D ambiguous. Germline V gene lookup returns CDR1 MNHNY and CDR2 SVGAGI (reference sequence). V was pared by 6 bases and J by 8 bases, with 7 bases between. This CDR3 spans 10 amino acids. The CDR3 nucleotides are TGTGCCAGCAGGGAGGTCGGCTACACCTTC. The encoded protein is CASREVGYTF.

The gene calls are TRBV27 and TRBJ2-3; no clear D. V lost 2 bases, J lost 0 bases, and 6 bases lay in between. Germline V gene data show CDR1 as MNHEY and CDR2 as SMNVEV (reference sequence). There are 14 residues in the CDR3. The CDR3 DNA sequence: TGTGCCAGCAGTTTAATCGGTAGCACAGATACGCAGTATTTT. Protein sequence: CASSLIGSTDTQYF.

Here the CDR3 reads CASSELAQPTDEQFF. CDR3 nucleotide sequence: TGTGCCAGCAGCGAATTAGCGCAGCCTACCGATGAGCAGTTCTTC. This rearrangement joins TRBV4-2 to TRBJ2-1; D may be TRBD2 (5 bases). Trimming stripped 5 bases from V and 8 bases from J, with 19 bases between. This CDR3 region has 15 residues. CDR1 is LGHNA, CDR2 YNFKEQ, per germline.

J is TRBJ1-1 and V is TRBV5-4; 7 bases fit TRBD1. The CDR3 has 13 residues. J was trimmed by 3 bases and V by 4 bases; bases with no gene match: 3. CDR1 is SGHNT, CDR2 YYREEE, per germline (reference sequence). CDR3 DNA: TGTGCCAGCAGCCTCGACAGGGACACTGAAGCTTTCTTT. Protein sequence: CASSLDRDTEAFF.

V is TRBV27 and J is TRBJ2-2; unclear D gene. The CDR3 contains 11 residues. Trimming left V 3 bases short and J 9 bases short, with 5 bases between. The germline CDR1 and CDR2 sequences are MNHEY and SMNVEV (reference sequence). The CDR3 nucleotides are TGTGCCAGCAGTTTTGGGCGGGAGCTGTTTTTT. It is translated as CASSFGRELFF.

This chain connects TRBV18 to TRBJ2-1, with a tentative D call TRBD2 (6 bases). Trimming pared 2 bases from V and 3 bases from J, leaving 14 bases between. The CDR3 sequence is 16 residues long. From germline, CDR1 is KGHSH and CDR2 LQKENI. The CDR3 DNA reads TGTGCCAGCTCACCAGGAGAATGGGGGGTCTACAATGAGCAGTTCTTC. This translates into CASSPGEWGVYNEQFF.

CDR3 coding DNA: TGTGCCAGTATCCACAGGGGGCGATCGGACGAGCAGTACTTC. Amino acid sequence: CASIHRGRSDEQYF. The chain recombines TRBV11-3 with TRBJ2-7; 9 nucleotides match TRBD1. V lost 9 bases and J lost 5; bases outside the gene matches: 11. Germline CDR1 SGHNT, CDR2 YENEEA. The CDR3 consists of 14 residues.

The rearrangement uses TRBV7-2 and TRBJ2-5, with D tentatively TRBD1 (5 bases). Trimming left V 5 bases short and J 4 bases short, with 14 bases between. Per germline, CDR1 SGHTA and CDR2 FQGNSA. The length of the CDR3 is 14 residues. The CDR3 sequence: CASSTLGARETQYF. DNA for the CDR3: TGTGCCAGCAGCACCTTAGGGGCGAGAGAGACCCAGTACTTC.

The chain carries TRBV6-5 and TRBJ2-3, with TRBD1 as a possible D gene (6 bases). The CDR3 is made up of 14 amino acids. CDR1 and CDR2 (germline): MNHEY, SVGAGI. V gave up 7 bases and J gave up 2 bases, with 13 bases separating them. CDR3 protein: CASIKDRDTDTQYF. The CDR3 DNA sequence: TGTGCCAGCATCAAGGACAGAGACACAGATACGCAGTATTTT.

The chain recombines TRBV28 with TRBJ1-2, with 8 bases aligning to TRBD1. The germline V gene encodes CDR1 MDHEN and CDR2 SYDVKM. Germline trimming cut 7 bases from V and 8 bases from J; bases unmatched to any gene: 9. CDR3 length: 13 residues. The CDR3 nucleotides read TGTGCCAGCAAAGTTCAGGGGGCCGACGGCTACACCTTC. Translating gives CASKVQGADGYTF.

V and J are TRBV3-1 (or the pseudogene TRBV3-2) and TRBJ2-4, with a weak D call TRBD2 (5 bases). Trimming pared 4 bases from V and 0 bases from J, leaving 13 bases between. The CDR3 sequence is 16 residues long. CDR1 is LGHDT, CDR2 YNNKEL, per germline (reference sequence). CDR3 protein: CASSRLSAEAKNIQYF. In nucleotides, the CDR3 is TGTGCCAGCAGCCGTCTTAGCGCGGAAGCCAAAAACATTCAGTACTTC.

This sequence joins TRBV2 and TRBJ2-3; 11 bases map to TRBD2. Germline loops: CDR1 SNHLY, CDR2 FYNNEI. This CDR3 has 17 residues. Germline trimming cut 0 bases from V and 8 bases from J; bases unmatched to any gene: 10. CDR3 sequence reads: CASSEAHLAGGYFTQYF. The CDR3 nucleotides are TGTGCCAGCAGTGAAGCCCACCTAGCGGGGGGTTATTTTACGCAGTATTTT.

CDR3 nucleotides: TGTGCCAGCAGTGAACGACAGGCTCTAGGGACGGCTTTCTTT. Translated, it gives CASSERQALGTAFF. This sequence joins TRBV25-1 and TRBJ1-1; the D gene is possibly TRBD1 (6 bases). The CDR3 sequence is 14 residues long. CDR1 is MGHDK and CDR2 is SYGVNS in the germline V gene. V lost 2 bases and J lost 11, with 18 bases in between.

V usage is TRBV9 and J usage is TRBJ1-5; maybe TRBD1 (5 bases). Germline assignment: CDR1 SGDLS and CDR2 YYNGEE. The CDR3 runs to 12 residues. V was trimmed by 8 bases and J by 5 bases, leaving 11 bases between them. The CDR3 sequence is CASGRGDQPQHF. The CDR3 region has the DNA TGTGCCAGTGGTCGGGGGGATCAGCCCCAGCATTTT.

This clone was detected only once. The chain uses TRBV30 and TRBJ2-2; a possible D gene is TRBD1 (6 bases). Trimming left V 7 bases short and J 5 bases short, with 17 bases between. Germline V gene data show CDR1 as GTSNPN and CDR2 as SVGIG (reference sequence). The CDR3 runs 14 residues. CDR3 sequence (DNA): TGTGCCTCAACTCGCACTCAGGGGACCGGGGAGCTGTTTTTT. Translation: CASTRTQGTGELFF. Full variable domain (rest looked up from reference TRBV30 and TRBJ2-2): SQTIHQWPATLVQPVGSPLSLECTVEGTSNPNLYWYRQAAGRGLQLLFYSVGIGQISSEVPQNLSASRPQDRQFILSSKKLLLSDSGFYLCASTRTQGTGELFFGEGSRLTVL.

The V gene is TRBV9, the J gene TRBJ2-6, with TRBD1 matching 7 bases. The CDR3 spans 16 residues. Germline V gene lookup returns CDR1 SGDLS and CDR2 YYNGEE. V lost 1 base to trimming and J lost 4 bases; unmatched junction nucleotides: 5. DNA for the CDR3: TGTGCCAGCAGCGTATCGGGGACAGCAGGGGCCAACGTCCTGACTTTC. It encodes CASSVSGTAGANVLTF.

This clone was counted a single time. The chain uses TRBV2 and TRBJ1-4, with TRBD1 as a possible D gene (6 bases). Trimming cost V 7 bases and J 8 bases, with 14 bases left between them. Germline CDR1 is SNHLY and CDR2 is FYNNEI. This CDR3 is built from 13 residues. The CDR3 spells CASNQGYGEKLFF. The CDR3 DNA sequence: TGTGCCAGCAATCAGGGGTATGGAGAAAAACTGTTTTTT.

The chain carries TRBV28 and TRBJ1-4; TRBD1 agrees at 7 bases. This CDR3 is 20 amino acids long. CDR1 is MDHEN, CDR2 SYDVKM, per germline. Losses at the gene ends were 6 bases for V and 6 bases for J; bases not matched to a gene: 25. CDR3 in amino acids: CASRIERRGTAKSLHEKLFF. The CDR3 nucleotides read TGTGCCAGCAGGATTGAAAGAAGAGGGACAGCAAAAAGCCTACATGAAAAACTGTTTTTT.

The chain uses TRBV5-4 and TRBJ2-5; D not certain. Germline loops: CDR1 SGHNT, CDR2 YYREEE (reference sequence). Trimming took 0 bases from V and 5 from J, leaving 8 bases between them. The CDR3 runs to 13 residues. The CDR3 nucleotides are TGTGCCAGCAGCTTGGATCAGCGTGAGACCCAGTACTTC. It yields the protein CASSLDQRETQYF.

CDR3 residues: CASSQEGGYLSGNTIYF. Written as DNA, the CDR3 is TGTGCCAGCAGCCAAGAAGGGGGATATCTCTCTGGAAACACCATATATTTT. V and J are TRBV4-2 and TRBJ1-3, with TRBD1 as a possible D gene (6 bases). Per the germline V gene, CDR1 is LGHNA and CDR2 is YNFKEQ. The CDR3 runs 17 residues. V gave up 0 bases and J gave up 0 bases, with 12 bases separating them.

The gene calls are TRBV3-1 (or the pseudogene TRBV3-2) and TRBJ1-5; D is undetermined. Trimming took off 0 bases at V and 6 bases at J, with 6 bases between the two ends. This CDR3 has 13 residues. Germline CDR1 reads LGHDT; CDR2 reads YNNKEL (reference sequence). CDR3 nucleotide sequence: TGTGCCAGCAGCCAAGATCTAATTCAGCCCCAGCATTTT. Its translation is CASSQDLIQPQHF.